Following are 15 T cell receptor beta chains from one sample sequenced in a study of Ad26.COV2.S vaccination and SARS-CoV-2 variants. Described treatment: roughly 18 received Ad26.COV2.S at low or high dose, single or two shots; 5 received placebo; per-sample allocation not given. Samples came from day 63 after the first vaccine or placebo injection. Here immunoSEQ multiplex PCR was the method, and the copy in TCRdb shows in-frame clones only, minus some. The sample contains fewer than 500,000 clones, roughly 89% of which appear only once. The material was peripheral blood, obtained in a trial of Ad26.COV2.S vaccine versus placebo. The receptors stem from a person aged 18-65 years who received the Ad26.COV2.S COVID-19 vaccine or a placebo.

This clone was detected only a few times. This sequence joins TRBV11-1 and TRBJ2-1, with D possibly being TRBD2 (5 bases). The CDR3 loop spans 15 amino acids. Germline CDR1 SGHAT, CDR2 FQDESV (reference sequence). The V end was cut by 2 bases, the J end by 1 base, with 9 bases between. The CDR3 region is CASSLKRKSYNEQFF. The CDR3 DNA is TGTGCCAGCAGCTTAAAGCGGAAGTCCTACAATGAGCAGTTCTTC.

The CDR3 is CASSLPTFRQKNTGELFF. CDR3 nucleotide sequence: TGTGCCAGCAGCTTACCGACTTTCAGGCAGAAGAACACCGGGGAGCTGTTTTTT. The chain couples TRBV7-9 to TRBJ2-2; D unclear. The V gene lost 2 bases and the J gene lost 1 base, with 17 bases spanning the gap. The CDR3 is 18 amino acids. Germline CDR1 reads SEHNR; CDR2 reads FQNEAQ (reference sequence). The variable domain in full, with the rest retrieved from reference TRBV7-9 and TRBJ2-2, is DTGVSQNPRHKITKRGQNVTFRCDPISEHNRLYWYRQTLGQGPEFLTYFQNEAQLEKSRLLSDRFSAERPKGSFSTLEIQRTEQGDSAMYLCASSLPTFRQKNTGELFFGEGSRLTVL.

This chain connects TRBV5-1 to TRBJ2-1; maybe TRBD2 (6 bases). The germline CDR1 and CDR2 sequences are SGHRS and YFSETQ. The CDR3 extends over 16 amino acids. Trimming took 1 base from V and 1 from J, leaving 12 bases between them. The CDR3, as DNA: TGCGCCAGCAGCTTGTGGAGGGACTCTTCCTACAATGAGCAGTTCTTC. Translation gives CASSLWRDSSYNEQFF.

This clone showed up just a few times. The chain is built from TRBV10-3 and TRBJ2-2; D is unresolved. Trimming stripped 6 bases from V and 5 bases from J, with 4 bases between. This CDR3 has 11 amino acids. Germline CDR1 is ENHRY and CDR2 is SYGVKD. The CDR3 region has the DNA TGTGCCATCAGCCGAACCGGGGAGCTGTTTTTT. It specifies CAISRTGELFF.

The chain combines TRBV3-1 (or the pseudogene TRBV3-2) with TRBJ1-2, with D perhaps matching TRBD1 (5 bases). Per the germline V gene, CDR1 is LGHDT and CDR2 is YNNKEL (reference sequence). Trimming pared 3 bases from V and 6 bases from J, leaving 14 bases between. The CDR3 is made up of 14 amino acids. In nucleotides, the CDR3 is TGTGCCAGCAGCCAGGGGCTTGAGGGAGATGGCTACACCTTC. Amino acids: CASSQGLEGDGYTF.

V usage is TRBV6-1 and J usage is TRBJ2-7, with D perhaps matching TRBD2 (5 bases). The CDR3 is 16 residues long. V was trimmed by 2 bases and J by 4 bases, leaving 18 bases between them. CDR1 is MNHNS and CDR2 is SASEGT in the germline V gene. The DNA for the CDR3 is TGTGCCAGCAGTGAAAGGATGGTAACTAGTAAGTACGAGCAGTACGTC. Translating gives CASSERMVTSKYEQYV.

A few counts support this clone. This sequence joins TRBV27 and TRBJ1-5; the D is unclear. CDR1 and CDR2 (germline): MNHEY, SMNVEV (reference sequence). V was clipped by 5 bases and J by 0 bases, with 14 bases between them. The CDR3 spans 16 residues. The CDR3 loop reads CASSPMDPDSNQPQHF. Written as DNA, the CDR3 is TGTGCCAGCAGTCCCATGGACCCAGATAGCAATCAGCCCCAGCATTTT.

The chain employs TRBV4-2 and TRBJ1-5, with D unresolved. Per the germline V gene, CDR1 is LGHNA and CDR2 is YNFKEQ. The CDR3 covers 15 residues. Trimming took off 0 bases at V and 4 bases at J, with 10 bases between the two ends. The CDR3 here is CASSQDALGNQPQHF. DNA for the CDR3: TGTGCCAGCAGCCAAGATGCCCTGGGGAATCAGCCCCAGCATTTT.

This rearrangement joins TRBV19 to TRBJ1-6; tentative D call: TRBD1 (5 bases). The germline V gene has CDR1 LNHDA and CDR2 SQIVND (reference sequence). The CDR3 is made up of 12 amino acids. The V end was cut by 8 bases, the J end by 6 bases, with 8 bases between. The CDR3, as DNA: TGTGCCAGTTTGGGACCTAATTCACCCCTCCACTTT. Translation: CASLGPNSPLHF.

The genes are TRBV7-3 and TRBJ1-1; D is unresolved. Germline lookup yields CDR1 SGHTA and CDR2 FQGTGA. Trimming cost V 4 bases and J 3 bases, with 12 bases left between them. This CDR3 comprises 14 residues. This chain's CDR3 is CASSSSSRYTEAFF. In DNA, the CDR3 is TGTGCCAGCAGCTCCAGCTCAAGATACACTGAAGCTTTCTTT. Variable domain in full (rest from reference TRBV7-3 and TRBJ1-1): GAGVSQTPSNKVTEKGKYVELRCDPISGHTALYWYRQSLGQGPEFLIYFQGTGAADDSGLPNDRFFAVRPEGSVSTLKIQRTERGDSAVYLCASSSSSRYTEAFFGQGTRLTVV.

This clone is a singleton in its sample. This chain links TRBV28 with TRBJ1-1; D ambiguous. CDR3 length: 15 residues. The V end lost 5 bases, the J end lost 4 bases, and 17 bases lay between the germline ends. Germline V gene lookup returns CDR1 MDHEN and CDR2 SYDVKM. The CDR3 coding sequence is TGTGCCAGCAGTCCCCGTTTCAGGCGGGGCACTGAAGCTTTCTTT. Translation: CASSPRFRRGTEAFF.

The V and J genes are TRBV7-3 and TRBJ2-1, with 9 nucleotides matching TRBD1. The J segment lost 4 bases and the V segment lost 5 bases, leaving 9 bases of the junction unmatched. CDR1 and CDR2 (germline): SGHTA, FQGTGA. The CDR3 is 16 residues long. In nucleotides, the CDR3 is TGTGCCAGCAGCACCGTCGGGACAGGGCGATACAATGAGCAGTTCTTC. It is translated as CASSTVGTGRYNEQFF.

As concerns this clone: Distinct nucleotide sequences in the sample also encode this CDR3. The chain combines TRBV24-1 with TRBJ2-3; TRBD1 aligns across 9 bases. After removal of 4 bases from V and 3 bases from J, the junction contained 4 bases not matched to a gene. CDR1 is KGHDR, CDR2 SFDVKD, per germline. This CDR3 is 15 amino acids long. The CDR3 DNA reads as TGTGCCACCAGTGACCCTGGACAGGGGACAGATACGCAGTATTTT. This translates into CATSDPGQGTDTQYF.

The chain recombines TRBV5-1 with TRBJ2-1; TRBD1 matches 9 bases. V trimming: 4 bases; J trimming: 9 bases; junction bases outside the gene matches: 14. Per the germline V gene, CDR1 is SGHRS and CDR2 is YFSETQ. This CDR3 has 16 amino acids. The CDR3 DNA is TGCGCCAGCAGCGACACGCTCAGACAGGGGGTAGGTGAGCAGTTCTTC. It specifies CASSDTLRQGVGEQFF.

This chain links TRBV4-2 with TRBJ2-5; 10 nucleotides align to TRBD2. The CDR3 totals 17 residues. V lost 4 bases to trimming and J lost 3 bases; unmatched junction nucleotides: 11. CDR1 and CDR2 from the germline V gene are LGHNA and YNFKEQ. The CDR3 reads CASSPKNGLAGEETQYF. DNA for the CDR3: TGTGCCAGCAGCCCCAAGAATGGCCTAGCGGGAGAAGAGACCCAGTACTTC.